Presented here are 23 T cell receptor beta chains from one specimen sequenced in a study of spatial heterogeneity in lung cancer (dated by TCRdb to the late 2010s). The time point label here, explained by the study, means: sample taken at primary tumor resection. Whole RNA extracted from tumor and nontumor lung tissue, or from cryopreserved PBMC samples, was used for TCR sequencing without cell sorting. The library was prepared using 5' RACE. Sequencing was carried out with a NextSeq 500. Through fastp at Q25 and MiXCR, TCRdb rebuilt clones from the public reads, retaining in-frame beta chains. A single entry per CDR3 protein holds the most common genes and DNA from its merged rows. The sample profile shows 10,000 to 15,000 distinct CDR3 sequences; approximately 6.2% of them were found once. 10% to 13% of the sample lies in the top ten. The sequencing used normal lung tissue next to the tumor, collected at surgery. These receptors originate from a male donor with early-stage non-small cell lung cancer.

Many counts were recorded for this clonotype. This beta chain was picked up by a library intended for alpha chains and is off target, so its count carries little meaning. The chain has TRBV12-3 or TRBV12-4 and TRBJ2-3; 9 positions match TRBD1. This CDR3 spans 15 amino acids. V gave up 2 bases and J gave up 4 bases; unmatched junction bases: 4. CDR3 in DNA: TGTGCCAGCAGTTTACAGGACAGGGGCCCAGATACGCAGTATTTT. Encoded protein: CASSLQDRGPDTQYF.

A few counts support this clonotype. Because this beta chain is a stray read in a library intended to capture alpha chains, its abundance should not be given much weight. J is TRBJ2-1 and V is TRBV6-5; possible D gene TRBD1, 6 bases. V gave up 2 bases and J gave up 8 bases, with 16 bases separating them. Germline V lookup: CDR1 MNHEY, CDR2 SVGAGI. The CDR3 is made up of 15 amino acids. The CDR3 spells CASSYRPGTLHEQFF. In DNA form, the CDR3 reads TGTGCCAGCAGTTACCGGCCAGGGACACTCCATGAGCAGTTCTTC.

This clonotype has a handful of counts. Little can be read into the size of this beta chain, an off-target read in a library designed for alpha chains. V usage is TRBV12-5 and J usage is TRBJ1-5, with D unclear. Germline CDR1 LGHNT, CDR2 FRNRAP. The CDR3 is 13 residues long. Trimming left V 5 bases short and J 3 bases short, with 8 bases between. CDR3 amino acids: CASGRVYNQPQHF. CDR3 bases: TGTGCTAGTGGTAGGGTTTACAATCAGCCCCAGCATTTT.

This clonotype was recorded a few times. A library made for alpha chains picked up this beta chain off target, so its size means little. The chain's CDR3 is CASSQMADTGELFF. CDR3 nucleotide sequence: TGTGCCAGCAGTCAAATGGCGGACACCGGGGAGCTGTTTTTT. V gene TRBV7-9 combines with J gene TRBJ2-2; no clear D. The CDR3 consists of 14 residues. Between the trimmed V and J ends, which lost 6 bases and 3 bases, there was a span of 11 bases. CDR1 is SEHNR and CDR2 is FQNEAQ in the germline V gene (reference sequence).

This clonotype was observed a handful of times. Because this beta chain is a stray read in a library intended to capture alpha chains, its abundance should not be given much weight. The rearrangement joins TRBV6-5 to TRBJ2-2; D is ambiguous. Trimming took off 6 bases at V and 4 bases at J, with 6 bases between the two ends. The CDR3 is 12 residues long. Per the germline V gene, CDR1 is MNHEY and CDR2 is SVGAGI. The CDR3: CASSPTTGELFF. DNA of the CDR3: TGTGCCAGCAGCCCCACCACCGGGGAGCTGTTTTTT.

By share, this clonotype counts as medium-sized (0.01 to 0.1%). This beta chain came through as a stray read in a library set up for alpha chains, and its size says little. This chain connects TRBV12-3 or TRBV12-4 to TRBJ1-1, with D hard to call. This CDR3 contains 13 residues. The V end was cut by 1 base, the J end by 2 bases, with 5 bases between. The CDR3 DNA follows: TGTGCCAGCAGTTTAGTGGATAACACTGAAGCTTTCTTT. Protein sequence: CASSLVDNTEAFF.

This clonotype was seen only a few times. Because the library targeted alpha chains, this beta chain is an off-target read whose size means little. V gene TRBV3-1 combines with J gene TRBJ2-7; unclear D gene. Germline CDR1 LGHDT, CDR2 YNNKEL (reference sequence). The ends were cut back, 4 bases at V and 2 bases at J, with 21 bases in the middle. The length of the CDR3 is 17 residues. CDR3 loop: CASSLKPIGVRTYEQYF. CDR3 coding DNA: TGTGCCAGCAGCCTAAAGCCGATAGGCGTTAGGACCTACGAGCAGTACTTC.

Remarks on this clonotype: With the library built for alpha chains, this beta chain is off target and its frequency is not meaningful. The chain employs TRBV6-2 or TRBV6-3 and TRBJ2-2; 7 nucleotides align to TRBD1. V shed 5 bases and J 3 bases; nucleotides not matched to a gene: 3. Germline V gives CDR1 MNHEY, CDR2 SVGEGT. This CDR3 has 14 residues. The CDR3 here is CASSLTGYTGELFF. In nucleotides, the CDR3 is TGTGCCAGCAGTCTGACAGGGTACACCGGGGAGCTGTTTTTT.

This clonotype was detected ten times or more. Being off target in a library aimed at alpha chains, this beta chain has a size of little meaning. The V and J genes are TRBV28 and TRBJ2-2; TRBD1 matches 9 bases. Trimming removed 6 bases from V and 9 bases from J; junction bases left unmatched: 11. CDR1 and CDR2 from the germline V gene are MDHEN and SYDVKM. The CDR3 consists of 15 residues. The CDR3 DNA reads as TGTGCCAGCAGCAAACCGGGACAGGGAGAGTGGGAGCTGTTTTTT. Translating it yields CASSKPGQGEWELFF.

This clonotype was detected ten times or more. As an off-target read in a library built for alpha chains, this beta chain has a frequency of little significance. The chain uses TRBV5-1 and TRBJ2-2; D is possibly TRBD2 (6 bases). Germline lookup yields CDR1 SGHRS and CDR2 YFSETQ. V lost 7 bases and J lost 2, with 12 bases in between. The CDR3 covers 14 residues. CDR3 in amino acids: CASRSGGNTGELFF. In DNA, the CDR3 is TGCGCCAGCCGGTCCGGGGGTAACACCGGGGAGCTGTTTTTT.

By its share, this clonotype is medium-sized (0.01 to 0.1%). The library was built for alpha chains, so this beta chain is an off-target read and its size means little. The rearrangement links TRBV3-1 to TRBJ1-1, with 8 bases identical to TRBD1. Trimming cost V 5 bases and J 6 bases; bases outside gene matches: 11. Germline V CDR1 and CDR2: LGHDT, YNNKEL (reference sequence). The CDR3 has 15 amino acids. The CDR3: CASSKRDWTGPEAFF. In DNA, the CDR3 is TGTGCCAGCAGCAAAAGAGATTGGACAGGGCCTGAAGCTTTCTTT. The full variable domain, with the rest looked up from reference TRBV3-1 and TRBJ1-1, is DTAVSQTPKYLVTQMGNDKSIKCEQNLGHDTMYWYKQDSKKFLKIMFSYNNKELIINETVPNRFSPKSPDKAHLNLHINSLELGDSAVYFCASSKRDWTGPEAFFGQGTRLTVV.

This clonotype was counted ten times or more. Since it is a stray read in a library aimed at alpha chains, this beta chain has a size that is not meaningful. V is TRBV29-1 and J is TRBJ2-2; no clear D. Trimming removed 6 bases at V and 0 bases at J, with 11 bases between. CDR1 is SQVTM, CDR2 ANQGSEA, per germline. The CDR3 runs to 14 residues. Written as DNA, the CDR3 is TGCAGCGTCCTTGGGCCATCGAACACCGGGGAGCTGTTTTTT. It codes for CSVLGPSNTGELFF.

Judged by abundance, this clonotype is medium-sized. Found in a library prepared for alpha chains, this beta chain is an off-target read, and its abundance has little meaning. The rearrangement links TRBV20-1 to TRBJ1-6, with TRBD1 matching over 7 bases. The CDR3 runs to 14 residues. V lost 0 bases to trimming and J lost 8 bases; unmatched junction nucleotides: 4. Germline V lookup: CDR1 DFQATT, CDR2 SNEGSKA (reference sequence). The CDR3 loop is CSAREGTEDSPLHF. In DNA, the CDR3 is TGCAGTGCTAGAGAGGGGACAGAAGATTCACCCCTCCACTTT.

There are many counts of this clonotype. Because the library targeted alpha chains, this beta chain is an off-target read whose size means little. The chain employs TRBV20-1 and TRBJ2-3, with D unresolved. V gave up 4 bases and J gave up 2 bases, with 13 bases separating them. CDR3 length: 14 residues. CDR1 and CDR2 (germline): DFQATT, SNEGSKA (reference sequence). The DNA of the CDR3 is TGCAGTGCTATGAAGGGTACTAACACAGATACGCAGTATTTT. This encodes CSAMKGTNTDTQYF.

This clonotype was recorded a few times. This beta chain was picked up by a library intended for alpha chains and is off target, so its count carries little meaning. The chain uses TRBV11-3 and TRBJ2-5; D might be TRBD2 (5 bases). Germline V gene lookup returns CDR1 SGHNT and CDR2 YENEEA. CDR3 length: 15 amino acids. Trimming stripped 1 base from V and 5 bases from J, with 14 bases between. CDR3: CASSLVVFGGETQYF. In DNA form, the CDR3 reads TGTGCCAGCAGCTTAGTAGTTTTCGGCGGGGAGACCCAGTACTTC.

By share, this clonotype counts as medium-sized. With the library built for alpha chains, this beta chain is off target and its frequency is not meaningful. The gene calls are TRBV7-6 and TRBJ1-2; D remains unclear. Germline V gene lookup returns CDR1 SGHVS and CDR2 FNYEAQ. The CDR3 is 14 residues long. V was cut by 5 bases and J by 3 bases, with 13 bases left in between. The CDR3: CASSPRAGDYGYTF. The DNA of the CDR3 is TGTGCCAGCAGCCCAAGGGCAGGCGACTATGGCTACACCTTC. Based on the CDR3 plus reference TRBV7-6 and TRBJ1-2, the full variable domain is GAGVSQSPRYKVTKRGQDVALRCDPISGHVSLYWYRQALGQGPEFLTYFNYEAQQDKSGLPNDRFSAERPEGSISTLTIQRTEQRDSAMYRCASSPRAGDYGYTFGSGTRLTVV.

Of note for this clonotype: Little can be read into the size of this beta chain, an off-target read in a library designed for alpha chains. V and J are TRBV20-1 and TRBJ2-3; 15 nucleotides agree with TRBD2. The V gene's germline CDR1 is DFQATT and CDR2 SNEGSKA (reference sequence). The CDR3 loop spans 17 amino acids. With 5 bases clipped from V and 5 bases from J, the junction kept 11 bases outside the gene matches. As DNA, the CDR3 is TGCAGTGCTTCCGGGACTAGCGGGAGGTCCGGGGGAGATACGCAGTATTTT. Protein product: CSASGTSGRSGGDTQYF.

This clonotype was observed a handful of times. As an off-target read in a library built for alpha chains, this beta chain has a frequency of little significance. The chain couples TRBV7-2 to TRBJ1-6, with no clear D. Germline assignment: CDR1 SGHTA and CDR2 FQGNSA. There are 15 residues in the CDR3. Trimming took off 3 bases at V and 10 bases at J, with 16 bases between the two ends. CDR3 loop: CASSLTDSGRSPLHF. The CDR3 nucleotides read TGTGCCAGCAGCTTGACGGATAGTGGAAGGTCACCCCTCCACTTT. Supplemented by reference TRBV7-2 and TRBJ1-6, the full variable domain reads GAGVSQSPSNKVTEKGKDVELRCDPISGHTALYWYRQSLGQGLEFLIYFQGNSAPDKSGLPSDRFSAERTGGSVSTLTIQRTQQEDSAVYLCASSLTDSGRSPLHFGNGTRLTVT.

This clonotype occurred many times. The library was designed around alpha chains, so this beta chain is a stray read whose abundance carries little weight. V usage is TRBV27 and J usage is TRBJ2-2; D remains unclear. The germline V and J ends were trimmed by 2 bases and 5 bases, with 9 bases remaining between them. Germline lookup yields CDR1 MNHEY and CDR2 SMNVEV (reference sequence). The CDR3 has 14 amino acids. CDR3 nucleotide sequence: TGTGCCAGCAGTTTAGGTCCGGAAACCGGGGAGCTGTTTTTT. It specifies CASSLGPETGELFF.

This clonotype was detected ten times or more. This beta chain represents an off-target read in a library built for alpha chains; its size is of limited meaning. The chain carries TRBV9 and TRBJ2-2, with 9 bases matching TRBD1. In germline, CDR1 is SGDLS, CDR2 YYNGEE. The CDR3 totals 15 residues. V shed 4 bases and J 3 bases; nucleotides not matched to a gene: 4. The CDR3, as DNA: TGTGCCAGCAGCTGGGGACAGGGTGACACCGGGGAGCTGTTTTTT. Translated, it gives CASSWGQGDTGELFF. Full variable domain (missing parts from reference TRBV9 and TRBJ2-2): DSGVTQTPKHLITATGQRVTLRCSPRSGDLSVYWYQQSLDQGLQFLIQYYNGEERAKGNILERFSAQQFPDLHSELNLSSLELGDSALYFCASSWGQGDTGELFFGEGSRLTVL.

This clonotype was seen repeatedly, ten times or more. This beta chain is a stray read from a library made for alpha chains; its abundance is not meaningful. The CDR3 spells CASSYDGYEQYF. As DNA, the CDR3 is TGTGCCAGCAGCTACGACGGATACGAGCAGTACTTC. This rearrangement joins TRBV7-9 to TRBJ2-7; D gene ambiguous. Per germline, CDR1 SEHNR and CDR2 FQNEAQ (reference sequence). This CDR3 has 12 residues. V lost 4 bases and J lost 4, with 8 bases in between.

Relative to its sample, this clonotype is medium-sized (0.01 to 0.1%). The size of this beta chain means little, since it is a stray read in a library made for alpha chains. The chain links TRBV11-2 to TRBJ2-1; TRBD2 is a possible D gene (6 bases). Germline assignment: CDR1 SGHAT and CDR2 FQNNGV. The V end lost 2 bases, the J end lost 8 bases, and 22 bases lay between the germline ends. The CDR3 runs 17 residues. CDR3 in DNA: TGTGCCAGCAGCTTAAGCACTAGCCAGCTCACTGTCTATGAGCAGTTCTTC. This encodes CASSLSTSQLTVYEQFF.

There are many counts of this clonotype. Within a library made for alpha chains, this beta chain is off target, and its count is uninformative. The gene calls are TRBV10-3 and TRBJ2-2; unclear D gene. V was clipped by 2 bases and J by 8 bases, with 3 bases between them. CDR3 size: 11 residues. The germline CDR1 and CDR2 sequences are ENHRY and SYGVKD. CDR3 nucleotide sequence: TGTGCCATCAGTGAGCTGGGGGAGCTGTTTTTT. Amino acid sequence: CAISELGELFF.